This T cell receptor (beta chain) came from a study of T cell responses to AZD1222 COVID-19 vaccine. This table comes from immunoSEQ multiplex PCR, and its TCRdb copy is limited to in-frame clones, with some not included. The sample shows about 180,000 clones, approximately 90% of them seen only once. Overall study results and limits: Close to half of spike-specific TCRs reportedly recognize unmutated variant regions. Females outnumbered males among donors, who were mostly white British; clonal diversity was possibly underestimated. When two AZD1222 doses had been given, Spike-specific TCR breadth and depth rose.

The CDR3 runs 15 residues. The V end lost 0 bases, the J end lost 7 bases, and 13 bases lay between the germline ends. Germline CDR1 and CDR2: SGHRS and YFSETQ. Points on this clone: Its antigen is not known.

This clonotype originated in an adult in good health. Specimen: peripheral blood, collected on day 0 of AZD1222 vaccination. The genes are TRBV5-1 and TRBJ2-2, with no clear D. The CDR3 region is CASSLAKYSNGELFF. The CDR3 DNA follows: TGCGCCAGCAGCTTGGCCAAGTACAGTAACGGGGAGCTGTTTTTT.